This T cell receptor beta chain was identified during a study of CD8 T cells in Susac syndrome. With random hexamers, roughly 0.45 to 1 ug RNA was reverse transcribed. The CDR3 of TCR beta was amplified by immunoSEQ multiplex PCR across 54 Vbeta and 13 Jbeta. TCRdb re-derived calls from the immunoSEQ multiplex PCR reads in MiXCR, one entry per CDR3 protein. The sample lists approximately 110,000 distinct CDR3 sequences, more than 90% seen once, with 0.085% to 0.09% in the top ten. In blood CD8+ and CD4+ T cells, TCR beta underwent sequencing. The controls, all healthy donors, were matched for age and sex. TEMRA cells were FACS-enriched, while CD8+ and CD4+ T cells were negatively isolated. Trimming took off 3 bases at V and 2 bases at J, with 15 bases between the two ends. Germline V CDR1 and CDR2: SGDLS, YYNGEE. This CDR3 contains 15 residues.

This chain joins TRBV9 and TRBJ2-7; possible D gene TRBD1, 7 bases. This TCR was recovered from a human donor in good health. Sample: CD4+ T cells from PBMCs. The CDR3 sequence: CASSGAGRGPYEQYF. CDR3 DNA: TGTGCCAGCAGCGGGGCGGGAAGGGGGCCCTACGAGCAGTACTTC.